This TCR beta chain was found in a study of neurological immune-mediated disorders. The authors produced cDNA by 5'RACE using 10-nucleotide random UMIs. TCRdb reprocessed the 5' RACE reads via MiXCR and lists one record per CDR3 protein. The data show 50,000 to 70,000 distinct CDR3 sequences, with roughly 4.3% seen just once and 6.5% to 7.5% held by the top ten. The CDR3 has 14 residues. Germline CDR1 is MNHEY and CDR2 is SMNVEV (reference sequence). Study conclusions and caveats: None of the CDR3 amino acid sequences in expanded clones turned up in more than one subject, which points to private repertoires in all groups. Phylogenetic grouping assigned the repertoires of 18 of 34 multiple sclerosis patients to a single related-CDR3 cluster, which may represent a signature. The multiple sclerosis repertoire cluster was associated with no clinical or MRI feature.

A word on this clonotype: Antigen specificity is unknown. A read error may account for a junction end that differs from germline.

The sequence was obtained from a man aged 30 to 39 with multiple sclerosis. V and J are TRBV27 and TRBJ1-5; no definite D call. Sequenced input: PBMCs. In nucleotides, the CDR3 is TGTGCCAGCAGTTTCCGGGGAGTCAATCAGCCCCAGAATTTT. It codes for CASSFRGVNQPQNF.